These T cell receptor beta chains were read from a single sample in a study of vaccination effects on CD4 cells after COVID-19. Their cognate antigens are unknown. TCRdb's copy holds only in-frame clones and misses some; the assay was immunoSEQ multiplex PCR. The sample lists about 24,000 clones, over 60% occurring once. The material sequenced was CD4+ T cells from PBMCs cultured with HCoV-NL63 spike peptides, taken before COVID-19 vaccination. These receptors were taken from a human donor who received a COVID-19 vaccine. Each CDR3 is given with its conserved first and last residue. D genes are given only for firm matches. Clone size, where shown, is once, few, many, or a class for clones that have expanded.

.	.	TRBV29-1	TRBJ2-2	CSVGITGELFF	TGCAGCGTTGGAATCACCGGGGAGCTGTTTTTT
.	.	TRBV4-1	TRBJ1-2	CASSPDLNDNYGYTF	TGCGCCAGCAGCCCCGACCTTAATGATAACTATGGCTACACCTTC
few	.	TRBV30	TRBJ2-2	CAWGGQQVGELFF	TGTGCCTGGGGGGGCCAACAGGTCGGGGAGCTGTTTTTT
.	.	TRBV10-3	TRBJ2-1	CAIRGSGAASYNEQFF	TGTGCCATCAGGGGCTCGGGGGCGGCTTCCTACAATGAGCAGTTCTTC
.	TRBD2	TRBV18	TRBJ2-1	CASSRTSGVHNEQFF	TGTGCCAGCTCACGGACTAGCGGGGTACACAATGAGCAGTTCTTC
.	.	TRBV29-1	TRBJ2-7	CSVAGGAGVNSYEQYF	TGCAGCGTTGCGGGTGGGGCAGGAGTAAACTCCTACGAGCAGTACTTC
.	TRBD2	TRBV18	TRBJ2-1	CASSQLAGGAIEQFF	TGTGCCAGCTCACAGCTAGCGGGAGGGGCAATTGAGCAGTTCTTC
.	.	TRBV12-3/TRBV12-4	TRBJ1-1	CASSRLLNTEAFF	TGTGCCAGCAGTCGGTTGTTGAACACTGAAGCTTTCTTT
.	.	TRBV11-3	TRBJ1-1	CASSLGPMNTEAFF	TGTGCCAGCAGCTTAGGTCCCATGAACACTGAAGCTTTCTTT
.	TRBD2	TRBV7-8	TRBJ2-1	CASSSGRDRTYNEQFF	TGTGCCAGCAGCTCCGGGAGGGACCGGACCTACAATGAGCAGTTCTTC
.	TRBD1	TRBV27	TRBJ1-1	CASSSIFQQGGNTEAFF	TGTGCCAGCAGTTCTATATTCCAACAGGGGGGGAACACTGAAGCTTTCTTT
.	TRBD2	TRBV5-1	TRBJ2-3	CASSLVASGRGTDTQYF	TGCGCCAGCAGCTTGGTGGCTAGCGGGAGAGGCACAGATACGCAGTATTTT
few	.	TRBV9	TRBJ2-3	CASSVVGTLNTDTQYF	TGTGCCAGCAGCGTAGTGGGGACACTTAACACAGATACGCAGTATTTT
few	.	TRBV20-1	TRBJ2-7	CSASSYSYEQYF	TGCAGTGCTAGTTCCTACTCCTACGAGCAGTACTTC
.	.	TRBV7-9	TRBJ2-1	CASSLGRWGWTYNEQFF	TGTGCCAGCAGCTTAGGTCGTTGGGGCTGGACCTACAATGAGCAGTTCTTC
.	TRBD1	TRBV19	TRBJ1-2	CASSAGTASHYGYTF	TGTGCCAGTAGTGCCGGGACAGCCTCTCACTATGGCTACACCTTC
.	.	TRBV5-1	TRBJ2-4	CASSLGTVAKNIQYF	TGCGCCAGCAGCTTGGGAACAGTAGCCAAAAACATTCAGTACTTC
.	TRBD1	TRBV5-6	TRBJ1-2	CASSIGQGAYGYTF	TGTGCCAGCAGCATCGGACAGGGCGCTTATGGCTACACCTTC
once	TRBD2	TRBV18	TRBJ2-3	CASSPGTSGTLGADTQYF	TGTGCCAGCTCACCCGGGACTAGCGGAACGCTAGGCGCAGATACGCAGTATTTT
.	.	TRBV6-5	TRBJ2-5	CAANEFQGNLVTQYF	TGTGCCGCAAACGAGTTCCAGGGCAACCTTGTAACCCAGTACTTC
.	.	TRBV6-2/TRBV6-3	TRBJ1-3	CASSYSSTSSGNTIYF	TGTGCCAGCAGTTACTCTTCGACGAGCTCTGGAAACACCATATATTTT
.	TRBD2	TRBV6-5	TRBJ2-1	CASSYESSGLNEQFF	TGTGCCAGCAGTTATGAGTCTAGCGGACTCAATGAGCAGTTCTTC
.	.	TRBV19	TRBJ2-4	CASSIGGAKNIQYF	TGTGCCAGTAGTATCGGCGGGGCCAAAAACATTCAGTACTTC
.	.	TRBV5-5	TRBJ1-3	CASSLSQGVSGNTIYF	TGTGCCAGCAGCTTGTCCCAGGGCGTCTCTGGAAACACCATATATTTT
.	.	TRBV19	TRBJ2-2	CASNAEAGRYKTGELFF	TGTGCCAGTAACGCAGAGGCAGGGCGTTACAAAACCGGGGAGCTGTTTTTT
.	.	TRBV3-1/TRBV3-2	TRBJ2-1	CASSPGGGLSYNEQFF	TGTGCCAGCAGCCCTGGGGGCGGGTTGTCCTACAATGAGCAGTTCTTC
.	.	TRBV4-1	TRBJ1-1	CASSQEGWNTEAFF	TGCGCCAGCAGCCAAGAAGGGTGGAACACTGAAGCTTTCTTT
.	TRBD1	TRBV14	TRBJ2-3	CASSQGTGFLDTQYF	TGTGCCAGCAGCCAAGGGACAGGATTCTTAGATACGCAGTATTTT
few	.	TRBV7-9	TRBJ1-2	CASSNRDGYTF	TGTGCCAGCAGCAACCGAGATGGCTACACCTTC
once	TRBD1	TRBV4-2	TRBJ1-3	CASSQDARGGSGNTIYF	TGTGCCAGCAGCCAAGATGCCAGGGGGGGCTCTGGAAACACCATATATTTT
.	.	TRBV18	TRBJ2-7	CASSPVDRAYEQYF	TGTGCCAGCTCACCGGTGGACAGAGCCTACGAGCAGTACTTC
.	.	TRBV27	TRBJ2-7	CASRSLGGARAKAYEQYF	TGTGCCAGCAGGAGTTTGGGGGGGGCCAGGGCTAAGGCCTACGAGCAGTACTTC
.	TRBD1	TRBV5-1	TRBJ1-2	CASSLGRGQANYGYTF	TGCGCCAGCAGCTTAGGCAGGGGGCAAGCAAACTATGGCTACACCTTC
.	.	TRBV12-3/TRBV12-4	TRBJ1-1	CASSSRSDTEAFF	TGTGCCAGCAGTTCCCGCTCAGACACTGAAGCTTTCTTT
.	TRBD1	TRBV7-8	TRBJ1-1	CASSFREGGAFF	TGTGCCAGCAGCTTTCGTGAAGGGGGCGCTTTCTTT
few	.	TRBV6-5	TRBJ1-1	CASSRWNTEAFF	TGTGCCAGCAGCCGGTGGAACACTGAAGCTTTCTTT
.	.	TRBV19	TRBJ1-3	CASSRRTGTGNTIYF	TGTGCCAGTAGTAGAAGAACAGGGACTGGAAACACCATATATTTT
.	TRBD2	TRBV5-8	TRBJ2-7	CASSLGGGSYEQYF	TGTGCCAGCAGCTTGGGGGGGGGTTCCTACGAGCAGTACTTC
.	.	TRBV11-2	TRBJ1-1	CASSLKFGEMNTEAFF	TGTGCCAGCAGCTTGAAATTCGGGGAAATGAACACTGAAGCTTTCTTT
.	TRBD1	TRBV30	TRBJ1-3	CAWSQTGNGNTIYF	TGTGCCTGGAGCCAGACAGGGAATGGAAACACCATATATTTT
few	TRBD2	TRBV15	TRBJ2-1	CATSRPASGKGNEQFF	TGTGCCACCAGCAGACCGGCCAGCGGGAAGGGCAATGAGCAGTTCTTC
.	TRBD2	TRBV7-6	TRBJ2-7	CASSLAHSGNYEQYF	TGTGCCAGCAGCTTAGCTCACAGCGGGAACTACGAGCAGTACTTC
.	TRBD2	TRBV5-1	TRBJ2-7	CASSQDSYSGGLYEQYF	TGCGCCAGCAGCCAAGACTCCTATAGCGGGGGCCTCTACGAGCAGTACTTC
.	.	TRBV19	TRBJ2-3	CASSILQGAGTDTQYF	TGTGCCAGTAGTATACTCCAGGGCGCCGGCACAGATACGCAGTATTTT
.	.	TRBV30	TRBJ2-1	CAWSRWNEQFF	TGTGCCTGGAGCAGATGGAATGAGCAGTTCTTC
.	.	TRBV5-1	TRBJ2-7	CASSLGTDNYEQYF	TGCGCCAGCAGCTTGGGAACAGATAACTACGAGCAGTACTTC
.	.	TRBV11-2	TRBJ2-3	CASSGGRSTDTQYF	TGTGCCAGCAGCGGGGGGAGGAGCACAGATACGCAGTATTTT
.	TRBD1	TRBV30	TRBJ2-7	CAWKAPTGQFHEQYF	TGTGCCTGGAAAGCGCCGACGGGACAGTTCCACGAGCAGTACTTC
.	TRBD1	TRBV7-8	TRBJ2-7	CASSSTAGQGAYEQYF	TGTGCCAGCAGCTCGACCGCGGGACAGGGGGCCTACGAGCAGTACTTC
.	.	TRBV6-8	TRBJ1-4	CARPLGNGGGNEKLFF	TGTGCCAGACCTCTAGGAAACGGGGGCGGTAATGAAAAACTGTTTTTT
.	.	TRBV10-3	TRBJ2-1	CASKAPVFDEQFF	TGTGCCAGTAAGGCCCCCGTTTTCGATGAGCAGTTCTTC
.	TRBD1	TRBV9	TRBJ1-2	CASSNRDRRGYGYTF	TGTGCCAGCAGCAACCGGGACAGACGAGGTTATGGCTACACCTTC
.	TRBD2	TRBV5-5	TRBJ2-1	CASSPPGSGIYNEQFF	TGTGCCAGCAGCCCACCTGGGAGCGGGATCTACAATGAGCAGTTCTTC
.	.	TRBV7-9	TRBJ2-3	CASSRGVDTQYF	TGTGCCAGCAGCCGAGGGGTAGATACGCAGTATTTT
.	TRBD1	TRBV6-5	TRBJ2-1	CASSFTGGLSNEQFF	TGTGCCAGCAGTTTTACAGGGGGTTTATCCAATGAGCAGTTCTTC
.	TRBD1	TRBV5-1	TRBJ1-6	CASSLNPGTGGNSPLHF	TGCGCCAGCAGCTTGAATCCCGGGACAGGGGGTAATTCACCCCTCCACTTT
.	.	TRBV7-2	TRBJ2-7	CASSLILEQYF	TGTGCCAGCAGCTTAATTCTCGAGCAGTACTTC
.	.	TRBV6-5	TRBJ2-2	CATLAPVANTGELFF	TGTGCCACCCTAGCACCGGTCGCGAACACCGGGGAGCTGTTTTTT
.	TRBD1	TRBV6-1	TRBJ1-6	CASSEASTGVRSPLHF	TGTGCCAGCAGTGAAGCCTCTACAGGGGTCAGATCACCCCTCCACTTT
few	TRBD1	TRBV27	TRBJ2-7	CASSLGLGQGILPYF	TGTGCCAGCAGTTTAGGCCTGGGACAGGGAATCCTGCCGTACTTC